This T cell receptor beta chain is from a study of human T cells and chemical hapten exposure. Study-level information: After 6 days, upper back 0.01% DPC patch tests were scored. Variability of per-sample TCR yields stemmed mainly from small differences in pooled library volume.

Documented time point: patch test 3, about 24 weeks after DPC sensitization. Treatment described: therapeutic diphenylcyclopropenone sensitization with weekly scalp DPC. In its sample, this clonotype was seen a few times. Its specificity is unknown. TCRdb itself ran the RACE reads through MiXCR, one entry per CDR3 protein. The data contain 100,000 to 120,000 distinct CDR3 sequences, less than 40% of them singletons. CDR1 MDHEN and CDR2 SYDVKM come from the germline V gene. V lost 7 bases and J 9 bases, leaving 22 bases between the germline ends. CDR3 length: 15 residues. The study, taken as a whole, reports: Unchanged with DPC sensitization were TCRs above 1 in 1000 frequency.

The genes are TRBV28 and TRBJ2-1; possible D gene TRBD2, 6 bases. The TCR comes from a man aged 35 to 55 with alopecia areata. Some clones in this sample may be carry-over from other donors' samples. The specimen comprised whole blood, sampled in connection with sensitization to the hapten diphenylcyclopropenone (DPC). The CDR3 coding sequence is TGTGCCAGCACCCTGGGGCGGGACCGTCGACGTGAGCAGTTCTTC. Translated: CASTLGRDRRREQFF.